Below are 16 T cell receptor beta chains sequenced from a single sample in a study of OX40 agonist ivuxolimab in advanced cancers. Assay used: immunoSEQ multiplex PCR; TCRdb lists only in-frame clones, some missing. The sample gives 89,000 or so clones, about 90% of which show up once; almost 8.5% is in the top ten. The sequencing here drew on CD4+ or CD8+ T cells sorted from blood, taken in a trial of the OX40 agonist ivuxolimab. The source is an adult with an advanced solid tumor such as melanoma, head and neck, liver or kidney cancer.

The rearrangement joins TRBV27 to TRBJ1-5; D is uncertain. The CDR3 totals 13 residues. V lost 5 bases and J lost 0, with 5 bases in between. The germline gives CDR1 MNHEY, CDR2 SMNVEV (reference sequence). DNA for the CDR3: TGTGCCAGCAGTCTCATTAGCAATCAGCCCCAGCATTTT. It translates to CASSLISNQPQHF.

The CDR3 sequence is CASSYSSGNTQYF. CDR3 nucleotide sequence: TGTGCCAGCAGTTACTCGAGCGGAAATACGCAGTATTTT. The chain couples TRBV6-5 to TRBJ2-3; weak D call: TRBD2 (5 bases). This CDR3 region has 13 residues. V dropped 0 bases and J dropped 7 bases, with 8 bases sitting between them. Germline loops: CDR1 MNHEY, CDR2 SVGAGI.

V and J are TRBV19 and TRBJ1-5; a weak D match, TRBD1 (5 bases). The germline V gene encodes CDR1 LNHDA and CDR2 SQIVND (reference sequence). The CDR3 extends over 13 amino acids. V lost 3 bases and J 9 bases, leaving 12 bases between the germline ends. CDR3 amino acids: CASSMEGTRPQHF. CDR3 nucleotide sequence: TGTGCCAGTAGTATGGAAGGGACGCGGCCCCAGCATTTT.

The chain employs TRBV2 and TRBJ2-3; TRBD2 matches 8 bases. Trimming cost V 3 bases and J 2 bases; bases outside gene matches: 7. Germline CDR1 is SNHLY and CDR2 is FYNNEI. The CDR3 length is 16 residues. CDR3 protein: CASSDLAGGTTDTQYF. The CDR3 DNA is TGTGCCAGCAGTGATCTGGCGGGGGGTACCACAGATACGCAGTATTTT.

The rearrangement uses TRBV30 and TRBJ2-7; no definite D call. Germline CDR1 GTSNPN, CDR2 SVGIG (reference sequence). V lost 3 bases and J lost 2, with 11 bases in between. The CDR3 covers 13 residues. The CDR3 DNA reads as TGTGCCTGGAGCGTCGACTCTACCTACGAGCAGTACGTC. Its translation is CAWSVDSTYEQYV.

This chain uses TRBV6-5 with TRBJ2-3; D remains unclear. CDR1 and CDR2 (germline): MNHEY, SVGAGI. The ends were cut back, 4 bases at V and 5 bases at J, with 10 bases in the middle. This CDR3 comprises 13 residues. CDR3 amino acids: CASSSTTGDTQYF. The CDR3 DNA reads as TGTGCCAGCAGTTCTACGACTGGAGATACGCAGTATTTT.

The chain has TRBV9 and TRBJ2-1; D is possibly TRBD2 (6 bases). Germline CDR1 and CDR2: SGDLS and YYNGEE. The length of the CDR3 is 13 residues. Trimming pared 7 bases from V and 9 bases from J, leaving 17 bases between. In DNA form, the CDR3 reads TGTGCCAGCGGATCGACTAGAGTCGGTGAGCAGTTCTTC. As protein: CASGSTRVGEQFF.

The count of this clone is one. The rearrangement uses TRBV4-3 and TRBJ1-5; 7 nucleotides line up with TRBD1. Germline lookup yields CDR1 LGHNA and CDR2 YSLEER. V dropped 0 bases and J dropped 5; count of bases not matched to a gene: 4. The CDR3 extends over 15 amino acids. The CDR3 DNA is TGCGCCAGCAGCCAAGACGACAGGGTGGATCAGCCCCAGCATTTT. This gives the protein CASSQDDRVDQPQHF.

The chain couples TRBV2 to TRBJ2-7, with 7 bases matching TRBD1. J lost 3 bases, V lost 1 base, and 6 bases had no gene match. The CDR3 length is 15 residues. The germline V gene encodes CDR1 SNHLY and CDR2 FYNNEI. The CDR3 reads CASSEGPGQLYEQYF. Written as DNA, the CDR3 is TGTGCCAGCAGTGAAGGTCCGGGACAGCTCTACGAGCAGTACTTC.

CDR3 nucleotide sequence: TGCGCCAGCAGCCAAGATGGTCCAGCGGATTCCCCCTACAATGAGCAGTTCTTC. It translates to CASSQDGPADSPYNEQFF. The chain has TRBV4-3 and TRBJ2-1; TRBD2 might be the D (5 bases). The CDR3 covers 18 residues. Trimming removed 0 bases from V and 2 bases from J, with 17 bases in between. Germline V CDR1 and CDR2: LGHNA, YSLEER.

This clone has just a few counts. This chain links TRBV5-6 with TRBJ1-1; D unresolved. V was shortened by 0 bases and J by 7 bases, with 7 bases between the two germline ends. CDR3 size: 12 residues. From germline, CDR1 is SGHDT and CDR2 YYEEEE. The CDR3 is CASSLEKSEAFF. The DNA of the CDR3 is TGTGCCAGCAGCTTGGAGAAGAGTGAAGCTTTCTTT.

The DNA for the CDR3 is TGTGCCAGTAGTACTCCGGGGCTTAACTATGGCTACACCTTC. This translates into CASSTPGLNYGYTF. V is TRBV19 and J is TRBJ1-2, with D possibly being TRBD1 (5 bases). Trimming left V 4 bases short and J 1 base short, with 10 bases between. CDR1 is LNHDA, CDR2 SQIVND, per germline (reference sequence). CDR3 length: 14 amino acids.

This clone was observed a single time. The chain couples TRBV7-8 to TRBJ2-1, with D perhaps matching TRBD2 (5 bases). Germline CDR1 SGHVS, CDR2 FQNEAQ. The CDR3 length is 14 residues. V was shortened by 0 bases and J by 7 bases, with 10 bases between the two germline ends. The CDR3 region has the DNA TGTGCCAGCAGCTTAGCAACAAGCGGAAATGAGCAGTTCTTC. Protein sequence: CASSLATSGNEQFF.

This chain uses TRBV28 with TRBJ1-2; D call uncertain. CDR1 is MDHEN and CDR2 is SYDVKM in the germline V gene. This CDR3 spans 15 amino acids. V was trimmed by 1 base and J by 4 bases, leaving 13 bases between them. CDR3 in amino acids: CASSLLQERGYGYTF. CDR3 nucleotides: TGTGCCAGCAGTTTATTGCAGGAGCGGGGCTATGGCTACACCTTC.

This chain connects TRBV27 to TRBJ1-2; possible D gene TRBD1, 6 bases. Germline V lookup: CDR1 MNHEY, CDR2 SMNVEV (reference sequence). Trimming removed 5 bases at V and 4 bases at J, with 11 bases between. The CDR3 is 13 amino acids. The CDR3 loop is CASSPGTPYGYTF. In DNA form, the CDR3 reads TGTGCCAGCAGTCCGGGGACACCCTATGGCTACACCTTC.

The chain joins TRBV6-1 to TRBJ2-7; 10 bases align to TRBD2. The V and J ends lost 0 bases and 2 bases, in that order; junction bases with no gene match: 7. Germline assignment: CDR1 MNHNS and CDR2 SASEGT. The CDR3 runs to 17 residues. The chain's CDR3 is CASSEADPSGGTYEQYV. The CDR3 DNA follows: TGTGCCAGCAGTGAAGCTGACCCTAGCGGGGGTACCTACGAGCAGTACGTC.